Included here is one T cell receptor (beta chain) sequence, with context. This receptor's antigen is unknown. Per-base quality was not reported, and no clone a single base away is much larger than it. The entry originates in a study of blood T cell repertoires in COVID-19 (dated by TCRdb to the early 2020s). Study-wide context: Samples from collaborators originated in the United States, Italy and Spain and spanned both the acute and convalescent phases of COVID-19. The prospective study material was composed of cDNA or gDNA derived from T cells, B-cell-depleted T cells, or PBMCs. Subjects who had been exposed to COVID-19, were actively infected with it, or had recovered from it provided the deeply sampled blood TCRbeta repertoires that made up the dataset. The repertoires were released in a freely available public database meant as a resource for research on the immune response to SARS-CoV-2. The samples were drawn from two sources: the first 160 participants of the ongoing ImmuneRACE study, and 950 to 1,500 subjects contributed by 6 global collaborators. A de-identified subject ID, COVID-19 status, age in years and sex were almost always included in the sample metadata. Where available, HLA class I and class II types were taken from metadata supplied by the sample provider and were not determined by assay-based typing.

CDR1 and CDR2 are read off the germline V gene as MNHEY and SVGAGI. At the junction V is shortened by 10 bases and J by 3 bases; bases outside the gene matches: 11. From the cysteine up to the phenylalanine, the CDR3 has a length of 15 residues. Only the CDR3 region is kept as DNA, spanning 45 bases read in frame from base 1. Each collaborating institution followed its own protocols to collect whole blood in K2EDTA tubes. Collaborator samples were shipped for TCRbeta analysis as frozen whole blood, isolated PBMCs, or DNA extracted from either sample type. What the work shows at the level of the full study, not this receptor alone: The amount of clinical and demographic metadata varied by source and participant and was provided uncurated.

TCRbeta CDR3 regions were amplified from genomic DNA by means of the immunoSEQ Assay, a bias-controlled multiplex PCR. Per the original workflow: Within the assay, amplification of reference gene primers was used to estimate how many nucleated cells each sample contained. To quantify the absolute abundance of each unique TCRbeta CDR3 rearrangement, sequence reads were collapsed and filtered. For each sample, productive Simpson clonality was calculated as the square root of Simpson's diversity index over productive rearrangements. This immuneACCESS table, as held by TCRdb, lists in-frame sequences with V and J called but not all clones. Of the missing ones, under half trace to an unresolved V gene in checked studies; the others have no known cause. V, J and clone size derive from that table, while D and trimming were established from the DNA sequence. This sample holds about 140,000 clones; approximately 85% were observed only once. Around 2.9% of the sample belongs to the ten largest clones.

This clonotype was obtained from a middle-aged man with acute or convalescent COVID-19. The chain uses TRBV6-5 and TRBJ1-3, with 8 bases matching TRBD1. Sequencing used peripheral blood. The nucleotide sequence reads as follows: TGTGCCACAGGGGGCGCCGGGGGGCTTGGAAACACCATATATTTT. Translated, it gives CATGGAGGLGNTIYF.